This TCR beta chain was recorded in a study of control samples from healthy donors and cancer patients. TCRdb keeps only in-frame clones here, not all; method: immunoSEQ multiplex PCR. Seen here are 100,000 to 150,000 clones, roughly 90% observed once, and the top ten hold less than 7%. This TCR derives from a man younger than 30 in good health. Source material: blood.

This chain's CDR3 is CASSLVPQEPQNTGELFF. The CDR3 DNA reads TGTGCCAGCAGCTTAGTGCCTCAGGAGCCCCAGAACACCGGGGAGCTGTTTTTT. The chain joins TRBV13 to TRBJ2-2; D uncertain. Trimming cost V 1 base and J 1 base, with 16 bases left between them. The CDR3 spans 18 residues. The germline CDR1 and CDR2 sequences are PRHDT and FYEKMQ (reference sequence).